A single sample gave rise to the 23 T cell receptor beta chains below, sequenced in a study of CD8 T cells in Susac syndrome. An input of about 0.5 to 1 ug of RNA was subjected to reverse transcription using random hexamers. TCRdb independently ran MiXCR on the immunoSEQ multiplex PCR reads; one entry per CDR3 protein. Seen here are 100,000 to 150,000 distinct CDR3 sequences, 65% to 90% observed once, and the top ten hold roughly 0.48%. Sequenced: CD8+ T cells from PBMCs. These TCRs come from a human donor with multiple sclerosis.

Here the CDR3 reads CASSVGWGNNYGYTF. CDR3 coding DNA: TGTGCCAGCAGCGTAGGATGGGGGAACAACTATGGCTACACCTTC. The chain employs TRBV9 and TRBJ1-2; D possibly corresponds to TRBD1 (5 bases). V was trimmed by 0 bases and J by 2 bases, leaving 11 bases between them. CDR1 and CDR2 from the germline V gene are SGDLS and YYNGEE. The CDR3 contains 15 residues.

The gene calls are TRBV14 and TRBJ1-2; D remains unclear. The germline V and J ends were trimmed by 1 base and 4 bases, with 13 bases remaining between them. The germline CDR1 and CDR2 sequences are SGHDN and FVKESK. This CDR3 is 15 amino acids long. CDR3 residues: CASSQARSPAYGYTF. The CDR3 nucleotides are TGTGCCAGCAGCCAAGCGAGGAGCCCCGCCTATGGCTACACCTTC.

The chain employs TRBV6-1 and TRBJ2-1; 14 bases line up with TRBD2. The V gene's germline CDR1 is MNHNS and CDR2 SASEGT. CDR3 length: 18 amino acids. Trimming cost V 6 bases and J 9 bases; bases outside gene matches: 16. CDR3 sequence (DNA): TGTGCCAGCAGGTCCGGGACTAGCGGGGGAATGGGTTCCGGTGAGCAGTTCTTC. The encoded protein is CASRSGTSGGMGSGEQFF.

V usage is TRBV24-1 and J usage is TRBJ2-5; D remains unclear. Germline V gene lookup returns CDR1 KGHDR and CDR2 SFDVKD. CDR3 length: 13 residues. With 1 base removed from V and 0 bases from J, the gap between germline ends came to 2 bases. The CDR3 loop is CATSDFHQETQYF. The CDR3 nucleotides read TGTGCCACCAGTGATTTCCACCAAGAGACCCAGTACTTC.

This clonotype is a singleton in its sample. Here the CDR3 reads CASSFQGLGTEAFF. CDR3 DNA: TGTGCCAGCAGTTTTCAGGGGCTCGGGACTGAAGCTTTCTTT. The chain employs TRBV12-3 or TRBV12-4 and TRBJ1-1, with D possibly being TRBD1 (6 bases). V shed 3 bases and J shed 5 bases, with 13 bases lying between them. This CDR3 spans 14 amino acids.

Points on this clonotype: This CDR3 is missing its conserved last phenylalanine or tryptophan, likely due to a read error. The chain uses TRBV20-1 and TRBJ2-7, with TRBD2 identical over 11 bases. The CDR3 extends over 15 amino acids. Per the germline V gene, CDR1 is DFQATT and CDR2 is SNEGSKA (reference sequence). The V and J ends lost 0 bases and 0 bases, in that order; junction bases with no gene match: 1. The CDR3 DNA follows: TGCAGTGCTAGAGAACTAGCGGGGGACTCCTACGAGCAGTACCTC. Protein: CSARELAGDSYEQYL.

The rearrangement joins TRBV7-9 to TRBJ1-4; D ambiguous. From germline, CDR1 is SEHNR and CDR2 FQNEAQ (reference sequence). Trimming took 6 bases from V and 0 from J, leaving 17 bases between them. This CDR3 has 17 amino acids. CDR3 in DNA: TGTGCCAGCAGTTCGACTAAAACAGCCGCAACTAATGAAAAACTGTTTTTT. Protein: CASSSTKTAATNEKLFF.

The genes are TRBV6-6 and TRBJ1-5, with 8 bases aligning to TRBD1. The germline V gene encodes CDR1 MNHNY and CDR2 SVGAGI (reference sequence). Trimming cost V 6 bases and J 4 bases; bases outside gene matches: 11. The CDR3 runs to 16 residues. CDR3 nucleotides: TGTGCCAGCAGCGACGGACAGGGCCCTTCTAATCAGCCCCAGCATTTT. As protein: CASSDGQGPSNQPQHF.

This clonotype was observed a handful of times. The rearrangement links TRBV6-1 to TRBJ2-3; possibly TRBD1 or TRBD2 for D (5 bases each). Deletions cut 5 bases from V and 10 bases from J, with 16 bases between. In germline, CDR1 is MNHNS, CDR2 SASEGT. This CDR3 spans 13 amino acids. The CDR3 spells CASSSTGTPSQYF. Written as DNA, the CDR3 is TGTGCCAGCAGTTCGACCGGGACCCCTTCGCAGTATTTT.

The chain links TRBV27 to TRBJ1-1; D remains unclear. Trimming pared 2 bases from V and 0 bases from J, leaving 7 bases between. Per germline, CDR1 MNHEY and CDR2 SMNVEV (reference sequence). The CDR3 loop spans 14 amino acids. The CDR3: CASSLAGMNTEAFF. CDR3 coding DNA: TGTGCCAGCAGTTTAGCGGGGATGAACACTGAAGCTTTCTTT.

This sequence joins TRBV20-1 and TRBJ2-7, with D possibly matching TRBD1 (5 bases). CDR3 length: 13 residues. Germline V gene data show CDR1 as DFQATT and CDR2 as SNEGSKA (reference sequence). The germline V and J ends were trimmed by 3 bases and 2 bases, with 11 bases remaining between them. The CDR3 here is CSASEDITYEQYF. CDR3 sequence (DNA): TGCAGTGCTAGCGAGGACATAACCTACGAGCAGTACTTC.

The J gene is TRBJ2-7, the V gene TRBV2, with a possible D match to TRBD1 (5 bases). Trimming removed 8 bases at V and 1 base at J, with 12 bases between. CDR3 length equals 13 residues. Germline V gene data show CDR1 as SNHLY and CDR2 as FYNNEI. CDR3 DNA: TGTGCCAGCTCCCCGCAGGGATCCTACGAGCAGTACTTC. Translating gives CASSPQGSYEQYF.

This chain links TRBV18 with TRBJ2-2; D gene uncertain. CDR1 is KGHSH and CDR2 is LQKENI in the germline V gene. V lost 3 bases and J lost 0, with 11 bases in between. The CDR3 has 16 amino acids. Here the CDR3 DNA reads TGTGCCAGCTCACCCCGTCCGGTGCCGAACACCGGGGAGCTGTTTTTT. It yields the protein CASSPRPVPNTGELFF.

The V and J genes are TRBV27 and TRBJ1-2, with a tentative D call TRBD1 (5 bases). CDR1 MNHEY and CDR2 SMNVEV come from the germline V gene (reference sequence). V dropped 3 bases and J dropped 0 bases, with 11 bases sitting between them. The CDR3 extends over 15 amino acids. This chain's CDR3 is CASSFRGGSNYGYTF. The CDR3 region has the DNA TGTGCCAGCAGTTTTCGCGGGGGTTCTAACTATGGCTACACCTTC.

The genes are TRBV5-1 and TRBJ1-1, with TRBD1 matching over 7 bases. After removal of 7 bases from V and 3 bases from J, the junction contained 12 bases not matched to a gene. This CDR3 has 15 residues. Germline V gene data show CDR1 as SGHRS and CDR2 as YFSETQ. CDR3 loop: CASRPTGFFHTEAFF. CDR3 nucleotide sequence: TGCGCCAGCCGACCGACAGGGTTTTTCCACACTGAAGCTTTCTTT.

The chain carries TRBV28 and TRBJ2-7; possibly TRBD1 or TRBD2 for D (5 bases each). V dropped 7 bases and J dropped 2 bases, with 12 bases sitting between them. The CDR3 contains 13 residues. From germline, CDR1 is MDHEN and CDR2 SYDVKM. In nucleotides, the CDR3 is TGTGCCAGCACTGGGACCTGGACCTACGAGCAGTACTTC. Residues: CASTGTWTYEQYF.

The chain has TRBV9 and TRBJ2-5, with unresolved D. Germline V gene data show CDR1 as SGDLS and CDR2 as YYNGEE. This CDR3 has 15 residues. The V and J ends lost 4 bases and 2 bases respectively, with 15 bases between them. CDR3 in DNA: TGTGCCAGCAGCCTGTCCAGCAGTTCTCAAGAGACCCAGTACTTC. As protein: CASSLSSSSQETQYF.

This clonotype appeared a few times. The chain is built from TRBV12-3 or TRBV12-4 and TRBJ2-3; 11 bases agree with TRBD2. J was trimmed by 2 bases and V by 6 bases; bases with no gene match: 7. The CDR3 totals 16 residues. CDR3 sequence (DNA): TGTGCCAGCAGCCCCCTAGCGGGGGGTGACACAGATACGCAGTATTTT. Amino acids: CASSPLAGGDTDTQYF.

V is TRBV27 and J is TRBJ2-7; 9 positions agree with TRBD1. This CDR3 spans 13 amino acids. The trim removed 8 bases at V and 5 bases at J, leaving 7 bases unmatched. Germline V gene sequence: CDR1 MNHEY, CDR2 SMNVEV (reference sequence). The CDR3 DNA reads as TGTGCCAGCCTCAAGGACAGGGGTGACGAGCAGTACTTC. Translated: CASLKDRGDEQYF.

This rearrangement joins TRBV28 to TRBJ2-7; D gene uncertain. The CDR3 is 10 residues long. Between the trimmed V and J ends, which lost 8 bases and 6 bases, there was a span of 8 bases. The germline V gene has CDR1 MDHEN and CDR2 SYDVKM. CDR3 residues: CASGWPEQYF. The CDR3 nucleotides are TGTGCCAGCGGCTGGCCCGAGCAGTACTTC. Together with reference TRBV28 and TRBJ2-7, the CDR3 gives the full variable domain: DVKVTQSSRYLVKRTGEKVFLECVQDMDHENMFWYRQDPGLGLRLIYFSYDVKMKEKGDIPEGYSVSREKKERFSLILESASTNQTSMYLCASGWPEQYFGPGTRLTVT.

The J gene is TRBJ1-2, the V gene TRBV7-9; TRBD1 matches at 9 bases. Germline V gene data show CDR1 as SEHNR and CDR2 as FQNEAQ (reference sequence). V dropped 5 bases and J dropped 3; count of bases not matched to a gene: 4. The CDR3 is made up of 14 amino acids. The CDR3 DNA reads as TGTGCCAGCAGCATCGGACAGGGGTACTATGGCTACACCTTC. Protein sequence: CASSIGQGYYGYTF.

This clonotype has a handful of counts. The rearrangement joins TRBV19 to TRBJ1-2, with 10 positions matching TRBD1. Germline V lookup: CDR1 LNHDA, CDR2 SQIVND (reference sequence). The CDR3 extends over 13 amino acids. The trim removed 3 bases at V and 8 bases at J, leaving 3 bases unmatched. CDR3 DNA: TGTGCCAGTAGTATGACAGGGGGCGAAGGCTACACCTTC. This codes for CASSMTGGEGYTF.

V gene TRBV25-1 combines with J gene TRBJ2-5; 7 bases are a match to TRBD1. V was clipped by 4 bases and J by 4 bases; unmatched bases: 12. CDR3 length: 16 residues. Germline values: CDR1 MGHDK, CDR2 SYGVNS. CDR3 DNA sequence: TGTGCCAGCAGTGCGGTTGGACAGGCTCCAAGAGAGACCCAGTACTTC. Translated, it gives CASSAVGQAPRETQYF.